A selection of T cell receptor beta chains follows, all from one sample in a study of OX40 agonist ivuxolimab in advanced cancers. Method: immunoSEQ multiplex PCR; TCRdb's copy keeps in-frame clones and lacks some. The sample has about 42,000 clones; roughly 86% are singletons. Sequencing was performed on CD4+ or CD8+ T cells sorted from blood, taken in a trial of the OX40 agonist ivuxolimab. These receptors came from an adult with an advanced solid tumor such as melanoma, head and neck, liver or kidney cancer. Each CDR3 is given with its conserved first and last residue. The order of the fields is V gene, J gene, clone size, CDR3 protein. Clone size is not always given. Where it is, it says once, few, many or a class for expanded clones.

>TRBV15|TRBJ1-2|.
CATSRDLGTSYGYTF
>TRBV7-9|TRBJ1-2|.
CASSLVGVYGYTF
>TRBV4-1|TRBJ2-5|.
CASSQATGQQETQYF
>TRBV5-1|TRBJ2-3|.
CASSLEQGPDTQYF
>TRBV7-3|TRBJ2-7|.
CASSLKGLGAYEQYF
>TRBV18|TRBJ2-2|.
CASSSGTGELFF
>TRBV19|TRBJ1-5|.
CASKELTGTNQPQHF
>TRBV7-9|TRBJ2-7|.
CASSPRDRAYEQYF
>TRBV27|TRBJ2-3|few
CASNARQGAATQYF
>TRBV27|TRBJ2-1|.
CASSAYLAGLPYNEQFF
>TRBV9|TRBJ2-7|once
CASSVRGGNEQYF
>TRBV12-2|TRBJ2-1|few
CASRLAPRTSVKNEQFF
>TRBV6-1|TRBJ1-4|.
CASSEYGTGGKLFF
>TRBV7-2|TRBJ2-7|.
CASSLDSRDSRYEQYF
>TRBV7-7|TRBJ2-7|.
CASAPGPPPLEQYF
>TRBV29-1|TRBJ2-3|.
CSSVSGSEDTQYF
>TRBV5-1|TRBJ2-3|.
CASSYATPPTDTQYF
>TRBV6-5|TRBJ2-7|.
CASSYSTQDSYEQYF